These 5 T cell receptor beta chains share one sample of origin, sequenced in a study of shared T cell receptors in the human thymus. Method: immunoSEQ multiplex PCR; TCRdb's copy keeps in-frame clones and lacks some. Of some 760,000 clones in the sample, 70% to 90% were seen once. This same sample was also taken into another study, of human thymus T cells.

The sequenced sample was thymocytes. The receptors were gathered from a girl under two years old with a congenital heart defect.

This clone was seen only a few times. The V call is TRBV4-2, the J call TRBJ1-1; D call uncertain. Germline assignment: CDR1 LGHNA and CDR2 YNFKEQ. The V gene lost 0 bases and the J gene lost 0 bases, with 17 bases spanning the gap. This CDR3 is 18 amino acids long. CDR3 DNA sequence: TGTGCCAGCAGCCAAGAGCCAGGTCGCCCTCGGATGAACACTGAAGCTTTCTTT. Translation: CASSQEPGRPRMNTEAFF.

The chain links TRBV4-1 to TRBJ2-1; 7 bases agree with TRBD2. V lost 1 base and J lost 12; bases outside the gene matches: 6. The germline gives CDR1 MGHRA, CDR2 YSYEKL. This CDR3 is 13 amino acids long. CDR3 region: CASSQGGLDGQFF. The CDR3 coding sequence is TGCGCCAGCAGCCAAGGAGGACTAGATGGGCAGTTCTTC.

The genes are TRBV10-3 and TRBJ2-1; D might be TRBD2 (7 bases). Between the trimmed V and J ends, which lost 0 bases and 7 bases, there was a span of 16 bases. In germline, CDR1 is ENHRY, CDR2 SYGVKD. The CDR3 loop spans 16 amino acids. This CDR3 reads CAISESRGGDGNEQFF. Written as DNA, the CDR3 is TGTGCCATCAGTGAGTCTAGGGGGGGGGATGGTAATGAGCAGTTCTTC.

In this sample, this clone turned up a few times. CDR3 region: CDVRNTEAFF. For the CDR3, the DNA is TGTGACGTCAGGAACACTGAAGCTTTCTTT. The genes are TRBV6-5 and TRBJ1-1; D is uncertain. Germline CDR1 reads MNHEY; CDR2 reads SVGAGI. CDR3 length equals 10 residues.

The CDR3 DNA reads TGTGCCAGCAGCCAAGTTGGGGCGGTGCAGTACTTC. This codes for CASSQVGAVQYF. The gene calls are TRBV14 and TRBJ2-7, with D possibly matching TRBD1 (5 bases). CDR1 SGHDN and CDR2 FVKESK come from the germline V gene. The length of the CDR3 is 12 residues. V was shortened by 1 base and J by 9 bases, with 10 bases between the two germline ends.